This T cell receptor beta chain was sequenced for a study of PD-1 blockade in classical Hodgkin lymphoma. Findings and caveats of the study: Patients were excluded if nivolumab began under 1 year after ASCT (the autologous transplant). TCR diversity at baseline was reported to be reduced in newly diagnosed patients relative to healthy donors.

Each patient experienced a relapse that followed autologous stem cell transplantation, and brentuximab vedotin exposure varied. Trimming removed 6 bases from V and 4 bases from J; junction bases left unmatched: 10. The length of the CDR3 is 15 residues. CDR1 and CDR2 from the germline V gene are MDHEN and SYDVKM. As concerns this clone: Its antigen is not known.

Some clones are missing from TCRdb's copy, which holds only in-frame ones; the method was immunoSEQ multiplex PCR. Here the sample spans fewer than 90,000 clones, around nine tenths being singletons. The receptor was isolated from a human donor with classical Hodgkin lymphoma. V and J are TRBV28 and TRBJ2-7; 9 bases map to TRBD1. Source: peripheral blood mononuclear cells (PBMCs), taken at baseline. The CDR3 loop reads CASRAGDREMYEQYF. The CDR3 coding sequence is TGTGCCAGCAGGGCGGGGGACAGGGAGATGTACGAGCAGTACTTC.